Each of the 10 T cell receptor beta chains below was sequenced from the same sample in a study of identical twins. Each CDR3 protein is one row after TCRdb ran MiXCR on the 5' RACE reads. Of about 570,000 distinct CDR3 sequences in the sample, just under 10% were seen once. These sequences were also reported in another study, on yellow fever vaccine responses in identical twins.

Sequencing was done on a sample of PBMCs. Source of these receptors: a woman between 18 and 29 years old in good health.

This clonotype was observed a few times. The chain joins TRBV20-1 to TRBJ2-2; 8 bases are a match to TRBD1. In germline, CDR1 is DFQATT, CDR2 SNEGSKA (reference sequence). V dropped 0 bases and J dropped 0; count of bases not matched to a gene: 9. The CDR3 has 18 amino acids. Written as DNA, the CDR3 is TGCAGTGCTAGAGATTGGGCAGGGGGCGATACGAACACCGGGGAGCTGTTTTTT. It translates to CSARDWAGGDTNTGELFF.

This clonotype appeared many times. The chain uses TRBV7-9 and TRBJ2-2; D remains unclear. Per the germline V gene, CDR1 is SEHNR and CDR2 is FQNEAQ (reference sequence). CDR3 length equals 13 residues. The ends were cut back, 4 bases at V and 6 bases at J, with 9 bases in the middle. The DNA of the CDR3 is TGTGCCAGCAGCTCCGTTGGGGCCGGGGAGCTGTTTTTT. As protein: CASSSVGAGELFF. Looking up the rest from reference TRBV7-9 and TRBJ2-2 gives the full variable domain: DTGVSQNPRHKITKRGQNVTFRCDPISEHNRLYWYRQTLGQGPEFLTYFQNEAQLEKSRLLSDRFSAERPKGSFSTLEIQRTEQGDSAMYLCASSSVGAGELFFGEGSRLTVL.

The chain couples TRBV6-5 to TRBJ2-3; D ambiguous. The CDR3 is 12 residues long. V was pared by 7 bases and J by 6 bases, with 11 bases between. Germline V CDR1 and CDR2: MNHEY, SVGAGI. The CDR3 sequence: CASTNEADTQYF. The CDR3 DNA follows: TGTGCCAGCACCAACGAGGCGGATACGCAGTATTTT.

This clonotype appeared many times. The chain joins TRBV12-3 or TRBV12-4 to TRBJ2-7, with D maybe TRBD1 (6 bases). The CDR3 contains 14 residues. With 5 bases removed from V and 4 bases from J, the gap between germline ends came to 15 bases. The CDR3 spells CASSHNRVVYEQYF. The CDR3 DNA reads as TGTGCCAGCAGTCATAACAGGGTGGTTTACGAGCAGTACTTC.

The V gene is TRBV11-2, the J gene TRBJ2-1, with D perhaps matching TRBD1 (5 bases). Trimming shortened V by 5 bases and J by 7 bases, and 15 bases separated the two germline ends. Germline lookup yields CDR1 SGHAT and CDR2 FQNNGV. The length of the CDR3 is 14 residues. The CDR3 sequence is CASSPNPKGNEQFF. CDR3 coding DNA: TGTGCCAGCAGCCCCAACCCCAAGGGGAATGAGCAGTTCTTC.

The chain recombines TRBV5-1 with TRBJ2-5; no clear D gene. This CDR3 is 17 amino acids long. The V end was cut by 3 bases, the J end by 0 bases, with 18 bases between. Germline CDR1 is SGHRS and CDR2 is YFSETQ. CDR3 region: CASSSPAYDMYQETQYF. In DNA form, the CDR3 reads TGCGCCAGCAGCTCCCCAGCATACGACATGTACCAAGAGACCCAGTACTTC.

This clonotype was seen ten or more times. The CDR3 DNA follows: TGTGCCAGCAGCTTACGTCTAGCTTACAATGAGCAGTTCTTC. Encoded protein: CASSLRLAYNEQFF. This chain connects TRBV7-8 to TRBJ2-1; maybe TRBD2 (5 bases). Germline V gene data show CDR1 as SGHVS and CDR2 as FQNEAQ. The CDR3 has 14 residues. The V gene lost 2 bases and the J gene lost 4 bases, with 9 bases spanning the gap.

In its sample, this clonotype was seen a few times. The chain joins TRBV27 to TRBJ2-7, with 9 bases lining up with TRBD1. CDR1 MNHEY and CDR2 SMNVEV come from the germline V gene (reference sequence). Trimming at V came to 2 bases and at J to 3 bases, leaving 5 bases not matched to a gene. The CDR3 consists of 15 residues. CDR3: CASSLGTGRVYEQYF. The CDR3 nucleotides read TGTGCCAGCAGTTTAGGGACAGGGAGGGTCTACGAGCAGTACTTC.

The table lists this clonotype with many counts. A junction boundary mismatches the germline segment, possibly from a read error. This sequence joins TRBV5-1 and TRBJ2-3; D is uncertain. The CDR3 is 12 amino acids. Germline-derived CDR1 and CDR2 are SGHRS and YFSETQ. The CDR3 is CASSTSTDTQYF. The CDR3 DNA reads as TGTGCCAGCTCAACTAGCACAGATACGCAGTATTTT.

This clonotype occurred a few times. The J gene is TRBJ2-2, the V gene TRBV4-3; D ambiguous. The CDR3 extends over 14 amino acids. Germline V lookup: CDR1 LGHNA, CDR2 YSLEER. V lost 0 bases and J lost 4, with 6 bases in between. The DNA of the CDR3 is TGCGCCAGCAGCCAAGACGCCCGCACCGGGGAGCTGTTTTTT. Its protein is CASSQDARTGELFF.